This T cell receptor (beta chain) was captured by sequencing in a study of T cells in Graves' hyperthyroidism and ophthalmopathy. This clonotype was picked up many times. V was clipped by 3 bases and J by 1 base, with 13 bases between them. CDR1 is SGHRS, CDR2 YFSETQ, per germline. The CDR3 is 15 residues long. Amplified regions were TCR beta CDR3 sequences from RNA transcripts. First-round RT-PCR targeting the TCR CDR3 was performed with the HTBI primer set. Each CDR3 protein gets one entry after TCRdb re-called the multiplex PCR reads with MiXCR. The sample carries about 640,000 distinct CDR3 sequences, less than 25% recorded once.

The clonotype was recovered from a man aged 25-45 years with Graves' ophthalmopathy. This chain uses TRBV5-1 with TRBJ1-1, with D possibly being TRBD1 (6 bases). Sequencing was performed on blood. CDR3 residues: CASSSDRPKNTEAFF. The CDR3 bases are TGCGCCAGCAGCTCCGACAGGCCAAAGAACACTGAAGCTTTCTTT.